Ten or more counts support the clone carrying this T cell receptor beta chain. Antigen unknown. The CDR3 spans 15 residues. J lost 1 base, V lost 6 bases, and 8 bases had no gene match. This entry is derived from a study of T-cell reconstitution after alpha-beta-depleted transplantation in children. Findings of the study overall: Reported findings indicate that, about two months after transplant, alpha-beta T cells came from several hundred expanded clones, which were derived from non-depleted graft cells.

Unique molecular identifiers were used to barcode this TCRbeta library. TCRdb recomputed calls from the PCR reads with MiXCR, one row per CDR3 protein. Counted here are 200,000 to 250,000 distinct CDR3 sequences, roughly a tenth occurring once; the ten biggest clones make up roughly 28%. This receptor was taken from a child in the first two years of life with acute myeloid leukemia, due to receive a stem cell transplant. Sample: PBMCs, taken before TCRalphabeta/CD19-depleted stem cell transplant. The chain carries TRBV12-3 or TRBV12-4 and TRBJ1-2; 7 bases fit TRBD1. The CDR3 sequence: CASSPQGNLNYGYTF. The CDR3 DNA reads TGTGCCAGCAGCCCACAGGGGAACCTTAACTATGGCTACACCTTC.